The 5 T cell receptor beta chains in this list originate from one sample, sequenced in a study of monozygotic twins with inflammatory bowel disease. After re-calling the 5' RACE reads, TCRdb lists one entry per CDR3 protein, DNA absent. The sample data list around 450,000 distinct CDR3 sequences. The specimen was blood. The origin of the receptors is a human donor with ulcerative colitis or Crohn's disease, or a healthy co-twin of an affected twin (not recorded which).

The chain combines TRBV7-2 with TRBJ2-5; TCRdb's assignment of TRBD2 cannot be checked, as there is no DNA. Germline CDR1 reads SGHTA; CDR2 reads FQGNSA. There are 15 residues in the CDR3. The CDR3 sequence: CASSLAGTGRETQYF.

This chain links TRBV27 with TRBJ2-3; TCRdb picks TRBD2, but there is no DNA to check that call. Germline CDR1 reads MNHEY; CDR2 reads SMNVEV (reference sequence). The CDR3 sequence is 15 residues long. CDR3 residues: CASSSTSDSTDTQYF.

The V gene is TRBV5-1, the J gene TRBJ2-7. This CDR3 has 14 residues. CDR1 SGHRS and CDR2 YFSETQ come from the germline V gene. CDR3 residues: CASSLGNRLGEQYF.

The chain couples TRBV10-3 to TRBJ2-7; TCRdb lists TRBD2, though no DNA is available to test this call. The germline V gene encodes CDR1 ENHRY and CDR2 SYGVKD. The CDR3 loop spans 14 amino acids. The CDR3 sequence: CAISALAGSYEQYF.

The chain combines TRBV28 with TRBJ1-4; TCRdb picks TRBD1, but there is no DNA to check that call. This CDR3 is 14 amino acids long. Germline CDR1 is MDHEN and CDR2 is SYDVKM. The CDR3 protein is CASRTGTGNEKLFF.